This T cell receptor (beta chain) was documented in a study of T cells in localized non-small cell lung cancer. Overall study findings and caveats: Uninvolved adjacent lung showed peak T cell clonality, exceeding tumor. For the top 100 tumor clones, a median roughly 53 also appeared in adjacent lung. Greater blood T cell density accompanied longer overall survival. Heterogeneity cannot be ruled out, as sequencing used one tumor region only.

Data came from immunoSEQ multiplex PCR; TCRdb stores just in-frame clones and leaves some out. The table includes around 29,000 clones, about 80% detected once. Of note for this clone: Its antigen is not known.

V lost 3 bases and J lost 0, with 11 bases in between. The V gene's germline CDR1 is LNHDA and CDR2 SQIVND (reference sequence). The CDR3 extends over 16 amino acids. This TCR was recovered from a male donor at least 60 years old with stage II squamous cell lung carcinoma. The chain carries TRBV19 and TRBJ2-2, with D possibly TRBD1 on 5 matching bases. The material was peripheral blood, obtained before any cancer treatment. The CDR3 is CASSILQGANTGELFF. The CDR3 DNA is TGTGCCAGTAGTATTCTCCAGGGCGCGAACACCGGGGAGCTGTTTTTT.